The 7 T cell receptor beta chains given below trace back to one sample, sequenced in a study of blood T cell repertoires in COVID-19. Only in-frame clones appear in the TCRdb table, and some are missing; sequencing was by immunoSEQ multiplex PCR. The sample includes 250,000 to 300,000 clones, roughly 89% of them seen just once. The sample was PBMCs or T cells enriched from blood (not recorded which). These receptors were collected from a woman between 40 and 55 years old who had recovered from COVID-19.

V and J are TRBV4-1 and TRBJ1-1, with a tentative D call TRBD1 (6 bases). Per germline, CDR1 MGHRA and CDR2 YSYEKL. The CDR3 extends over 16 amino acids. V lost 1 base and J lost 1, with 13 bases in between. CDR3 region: CASSQVFQGKNTEAFF. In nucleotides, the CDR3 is TGCGCCAGCAGCCAAGTATTTCAGGGGAAGAACACTGAAGCTTTCTTT.

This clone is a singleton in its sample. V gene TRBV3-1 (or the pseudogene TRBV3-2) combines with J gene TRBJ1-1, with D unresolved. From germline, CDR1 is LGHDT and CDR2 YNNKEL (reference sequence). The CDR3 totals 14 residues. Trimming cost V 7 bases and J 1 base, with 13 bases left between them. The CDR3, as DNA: TGTGCCAGCACCCTTACGCTCGGGAACACTGAAGCTTTCTTT. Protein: CASTLTLGNTEAFF.

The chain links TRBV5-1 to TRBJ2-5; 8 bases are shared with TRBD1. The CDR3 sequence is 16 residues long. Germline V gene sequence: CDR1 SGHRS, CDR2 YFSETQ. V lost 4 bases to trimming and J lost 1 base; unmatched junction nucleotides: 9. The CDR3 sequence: CASSRTGQAVQETQYF. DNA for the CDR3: TGCGCCAGCAGCCGCACGGGACAGGCAGTCCAAGAGACCCAGTACTTC.

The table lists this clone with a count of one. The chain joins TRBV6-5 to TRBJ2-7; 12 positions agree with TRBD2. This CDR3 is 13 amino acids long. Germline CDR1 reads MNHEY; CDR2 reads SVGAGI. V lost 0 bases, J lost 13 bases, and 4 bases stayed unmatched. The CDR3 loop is CASSYSTSGSQYF. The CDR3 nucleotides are TGTGCCAGCAGTTACTCGACTAGCGGGAGTCAATACTTC.

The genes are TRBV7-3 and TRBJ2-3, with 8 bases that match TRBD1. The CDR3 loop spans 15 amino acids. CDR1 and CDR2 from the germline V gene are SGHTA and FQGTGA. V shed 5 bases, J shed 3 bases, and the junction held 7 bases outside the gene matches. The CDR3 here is CASSRGQGATDTQYF. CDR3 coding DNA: TGTGCCAGCAGCCGCGGACAGGGAGCGACAGATACGCAGTATTTT.

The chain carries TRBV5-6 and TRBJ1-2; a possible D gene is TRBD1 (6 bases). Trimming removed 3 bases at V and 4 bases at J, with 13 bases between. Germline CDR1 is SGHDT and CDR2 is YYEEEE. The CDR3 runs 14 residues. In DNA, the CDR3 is TGTGCCAGCAGCTCCTGGACAGCTTTCTATGGCTACACCTTC. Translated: CASSSWTAFYGYTF. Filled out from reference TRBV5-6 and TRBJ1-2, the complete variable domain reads DAGVTQSPTHLIKTRGQQVTLRCSPKSGHDTVSWYQQALGQGPQFIFQYYEEEERQRGNFPDRFSGHQFPNYSSELNVNALLLGDSALYLCASSSWTAFYGYTFGSGTRLTVV.

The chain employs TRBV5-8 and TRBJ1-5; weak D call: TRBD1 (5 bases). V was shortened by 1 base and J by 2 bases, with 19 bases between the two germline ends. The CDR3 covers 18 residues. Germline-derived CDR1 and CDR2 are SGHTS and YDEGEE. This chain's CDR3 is CASSLMRITGGGNQPQHF. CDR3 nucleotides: TGTGCCAGCAGCTTGATGAGAATAACAGGCGGTGGCAATCAGCCCCAGCATTTT.